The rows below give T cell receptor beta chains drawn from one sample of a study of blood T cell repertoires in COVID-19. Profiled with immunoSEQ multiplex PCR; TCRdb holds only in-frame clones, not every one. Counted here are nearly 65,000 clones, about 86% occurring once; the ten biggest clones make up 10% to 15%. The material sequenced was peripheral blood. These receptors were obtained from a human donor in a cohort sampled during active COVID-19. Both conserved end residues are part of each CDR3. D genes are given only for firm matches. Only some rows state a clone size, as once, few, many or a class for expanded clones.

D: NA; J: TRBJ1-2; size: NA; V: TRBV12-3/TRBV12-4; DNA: TGTGCCAGCAGTTTGAAACAGCATGGCTACACCTTC; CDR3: CASSLKQHGYTF
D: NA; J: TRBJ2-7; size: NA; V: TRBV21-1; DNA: TGTGCCAGCAGCAGGTATAGGGGCTCCTACGAGCAGTACTTC; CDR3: CASSRYRGSYEQYF
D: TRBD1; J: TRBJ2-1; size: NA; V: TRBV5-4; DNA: TGTGCCAGCAGCCGGGGACAGGGGTACAATGAGCAGTTCTTC; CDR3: CASSRGQGYNEQFF
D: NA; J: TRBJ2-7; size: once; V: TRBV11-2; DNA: TGTGCCAGCAGCTCCACTCTACAGGGCCCGCGCTACGAGCAGTACTTC; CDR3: CASSSTLQGPRYEQYF
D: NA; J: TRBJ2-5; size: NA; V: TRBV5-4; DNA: TGTGCCAGCAGCTCTCGGACAGAACTAGGGGGAGAGACCCAGTACTTC; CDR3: CASSSRTELGGETQYF
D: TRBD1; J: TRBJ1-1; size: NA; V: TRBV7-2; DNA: TGTGCCAGCAGGCCTGGGACAGCACCCATGAACACTGAAGCTTTCTTT; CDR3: CASRPGTAPMNTEAFF
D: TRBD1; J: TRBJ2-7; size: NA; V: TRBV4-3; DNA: TGCGCCAGCAGCCCGGGGACAGGGGGACCCTACGAGCAGTACTTC; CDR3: CASSPGTGGPYEQYF
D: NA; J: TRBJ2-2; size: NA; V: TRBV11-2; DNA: TGTGCCAGCAGCCTATGGACCGTAGGGAGCGTCGGGGAGCTGTTTTTT; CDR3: CASSLWTVGSVGELFF
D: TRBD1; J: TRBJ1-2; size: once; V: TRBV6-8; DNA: TGTGCCAGCAGTTACTACAGGACAGGGAGTCGTTTTAACTATGGCTACACCTTC; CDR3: CASSYYRTGSRFNYGYTF
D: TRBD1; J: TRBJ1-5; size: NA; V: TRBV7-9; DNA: TGTGCCAGCAGCCTGACAGGGGGCGGACAGCCCCAGCATTTT; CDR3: CASSLTGGGQPQHF
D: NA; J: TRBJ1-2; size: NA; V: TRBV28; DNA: TGTGCCAGCAGGGGACACCTCCAGGGGTATGGCTACACCTTC; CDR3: CASRGHLQGYGYTF
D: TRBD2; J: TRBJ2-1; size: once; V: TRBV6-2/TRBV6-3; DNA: TGTGCCAGCAGTTACGGACGCCTTAGCGGGGGGGCCAGTTTGTATGAGCAGTTCTTC; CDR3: CASSYGRLSGGASLYEQFF
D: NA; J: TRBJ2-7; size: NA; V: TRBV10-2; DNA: TGCGCCACCGGGGACTGGGGGACCTACGAGCAGTACTTC; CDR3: CATGDWGTYEQYF
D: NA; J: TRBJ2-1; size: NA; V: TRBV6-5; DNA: TGTGCCAGCAGTTATTTGGCAGGGGCCGATGAGCAGTTCTTC; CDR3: CASSYLAGADEQFF
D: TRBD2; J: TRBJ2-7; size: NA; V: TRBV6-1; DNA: TGTGCCAGCAGTGAAGCTAGCGGGGGGGCCTACGAGCAGTACTTC; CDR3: CASSEASGGAYEQYF
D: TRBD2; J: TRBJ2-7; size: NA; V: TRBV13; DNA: TGTGCCAGCAGTCATGCGGGGGACGAGCAGTACTTC; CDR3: CASSHAGDEQYF